These T cell receptor beta chains were read from a single sample in a study of blood T cell repertoires in COVID-19. Clones were read by immunoSEQ multiplex PCR, and TCRdb kept only the in-frame ones, dropping some. The sample records 140,000 to 150,000 clones, roughly 80% being singletons. The sample taken for sequencing was peripheral blood. The source of these receptors is a woman aged 40 to 50 with active or convalescent COVID-19. Each CDR3 is given with its conserved first and last residue. Fields, in order: D gene, clone size, J gene, V gene, CDR3 protein, CDR3 DNA. A D gene is named only where the DNA matches it firmly. The size entry is marked missing in some rows and otherwise reads once, few, many or a size class.

>NA|NA|TRBJ1-2|TRBV9
CASSVATGSGYGYTF
TGTGCCAGCAGCGTAGCCACAGGGTCGGGCTATGGCTACACCTTC
>TRBD1|NA|TRBJ1-1|TRBV6-5
CASTTTGRGNTEAFF
TGTGCCAGCACCACGACAGGGAGAGGGAACACTGAAGCTTTCTTT
>TRBD1|NA|TRBJ1-5|TRBV28
CASRAQGPYQPQHF
TGTGCCAGCAGGGCACAGGGGCCCTATCAGCCCCAGCATTTT
>TRBD1|NA|TRBJ1-2|TRBV28
CASSLGRQGYGYTF
TGTGCCAGCAGTTTGGGGAGACAGGGCTATGGCTACACCTTC
>NA|NA|TRBJ2-2|TRBV9
CASSVNSVEAQNTGELFF
TGTGCCAGCAGCGTCAACTCGGTCGAGGCGCAGAACACCGGGGAGCTGTTTTTT
>NA|NA|TRBJ2-2|TRBV7-2
CASSHQGAPNTGELFF
TGTGCCAGCAGCCACCAAGGAGCCCCGAACACCGGGGAGCTGTTTTTT
>NA|NA|TRBJ1-2|TRBV6-4
CASSEREFYGYTF
TGTGCCAGCAGTGAGAGAGAGTTCTATGGCTACACCTTC
>NA|NA|TRBJ2-1|TRBV9
CASSGWAGKYNEQFF
TGTGCCAGCAGCGGCTGGGCTGGAAAGTACAATGAGCAGTTCTTC
>NA|NA|TRBJ1-6|TRBV19
CASTGKAGSPLHF
TGTGCCAGTACAGGGAAGGCTGGGTCACCCCTCCACTTT
>NA|NA|TRBJ1-1|TRBV5-1
CASSPDGHMNTEAFF
TGCGCCAGCAGCCCGGACGGACACATGAACACTGAAGCTTTCTTT
>NA|NA|TRBJ2-1|TRBV27
CASSLRGYVSYNEQFF
TGTGCCAGCAGTTTACGAGGATATGTCTCCTACAATGAGCAGTTCTTC
>NA|NA|TRBJ1-1|TRBV30
CAWRTDGGTEAFF
TGTGCCTGGAGGACCGACGGGGGGACTGAAGCTTTCTTT
>TRBD2|NA|TRBJ2-3|TRBV9
CASSVNVAGVGTDTQYF
TGTGCCAGCAGCGTCAACGTAGCGGGGGTGGGGACAGATACGCAGTATTTT
>NA|once|TRBJ1-3|TRBV29-1
CSVTGSSGNTIYF
TGCAGCGTAACAGGGAGCTCTGGAAACACCATATATTTT
>NA|NA|TRBJ1-6|TRBV7-2
CASSLVAGESPLHF
TGTGCCAGCAGCTTAGTTGCAGGGGAGTCACCCCTCCACTTT
>TRBD1|NA|TRBJ2-2|TRBV9
CASSNFKTGTGELFF
TGTGCCAGCAGCAACTTCAAGACAGGGACCGGGGAGCTGTTTTTT
>NA|NA|TRBJ1-5|TRBV27
CASSTLWQGRNQPQHF
TGTGCCAGCAGTACCCTCTGGCAGGGCCGAAATCAGCCCCAGCATTTT
>NA|NA|TRBJ2-1|TRBV19
CASSLAALSSYNEQFF
TGTGCCAGTAGTCTGGCGGCGTTGAGCTCCTACAATGAGCAGTTCTTC
>NA|NA|TRBJ1-5|TRBV10-2
CASSEAGYQPQHF
TGCGCCAGCAGTGAGGCCGGGTATCAGCCCCAGCATTTT
>TRBD1|NA|TRBJ1-1|TRBV7-9
CASRTTGGGTEAFF
TGTGCCAGCAGGACGACAGGGGGAGGTACTGAAGCTTTCTTT
>TRBD1|NA|TRBJ2-7|TRBV28
CASSYGQGYPYEQYF
TGTGCCAGCAGTTATGGACAGGGGTACCCCTACGAGCAGTACTTC
>TRBD1|NA|TRBJ1-2|TRBV7-9
CASSRGQDGYTF
TGTGCCAGCAGCAGGGGGCAGGATGGCTACACCTTC
>NA|NA|TRBJ2-1|TRBV19
CAIGVGSSEQFF
TGTGCCATCGGGGTGGGGTCGTCTGAGCAGTTCTTC
>NA|NA|TRBJ1-2|TRBV19
CASGQGYTF
TGTGCCAGTGGGCAGGGCTACACCTTC
>TRBD1|NA|TRBJ1-1|TRBV27
CASSLWIPGGGTEAFF
TGTGCCAGCAGTTTATGGATCCCAGGGGGCGGCACTGAAGCTTTCTTT
>TRBD1|NA|TRBJ2-1|TRBV18
CASSPPLGTGVNNEQFF
TGTGCCAGCTCACCACCGTTGGGGACAGGGGTGAACAATGAGCAGTTCTTC
>TRBD1|NA|TRBJ2-1|TRBV29-1
CSSTRDRGRNEQFF
TGCAGCTCAACCCGGGACAGGGGTCGGAATGAGCAGTTCTTC
>NA|NA|TRBJ1-3|TRBV12-3/TRBV12-4
CASTTYGGNTIYF
TGTGCCAGCACCACCTATGGGGGGAACACCATATATTTT
>TRBD1|NA|TRBJ1-2|TRBV19
CASRTWTGPKYGYTF
TGTGCCAGTAGAACCTGGACAGGACCAAAATATGGCTACACCTTC
>NA|NA|TRBJ1-4|TRBV28
CASSLDDRGWKLFF
TGTGCCAGCAGTTTAGATGACAGAGGTTGGAAACTGTTTTTT
>NA|NA|TRBJ1-1|TRBV7-9
CASSLEVGRGNTEAFF
TGTGCCAGCAGCTTAGAAGTGGGCAGGGGGAACACTGAAGCTTTCTTT
>TRBD1|NA|TRBJ2-1|TRBV24-1
CATSDKQGFNNEQFF
TGTGCCACCAGTGATAAACAGGGGTTCAACAATGAGCAGTTCTTC
>NA|NA|TRBJ1-6|TRBV11-2
CASSLQGAGYNSPLHF
TGTGCCAGCAGCCTACAGGGAGCAGGATATAATTCACCCCTCCACTTT
>TRBD1|NA|TRBJ1-6|TRBV29-1
CSVGGQGGSPLHF
TGCAGCGTTGGGGGACAGGGGGGTTCACCCCTCCACTTT
>NA|few|TRBJ2-5|TRBV10-1
CASSAGLGYQETQYF
TGCGCCAGCAGTGCGGGGTTAGGGTATCAAGAGACCCAGTACTTC
>TRBD1|NA|TRBJ1-6|TRBV28
CASRRDSGNSPLHF
TGTGCCAGCAGGCGGGACAGTGGAAATTCACCCCTCCACTTT
>NA|NA|TRBJ2-2|TRBV5-4
CASSLPGQANTGELFF
TGTGCCAGCAGCCTCCCCGGACAAGCGAACACCGGGGAGCTGTTTTTT
>NA|few|TRBJ2-7|TRBV27
CASSLAGNPRYEQYF
TGTGCCAGCAGCCTAGCCGGGAACCCACGCTACGAGCAGTACTTC
>TRBD2|NA|TRBJ2-7|TRBV6-6
CASGLTSGRYEQYF
TGTGCCAGCGGTCTGACTAGCGGGAGGTACGAGCAGTACTTC
>NA|NA|TRBJ1-2|TRBV29-1
CSVLTRTIYGYTF
TGCAGCGTCCTGACCCGGACAATCTATGGCTACACCTTC
>TRBD1|NA|TRBJ2-1|TRBV5-1
CASSPRTGRQGPKFF
TGCGCCAGCAGCCCCCGAACGGGACGACAGGGCCCGAAGTTCTTC
>NA|NA|TRBJ2-1|TRBV5-6
CASRFTGLEQFF
TGTGCCAGCAGGTTTACCGGACTAGAGCAGTTCTTC
>NA|NA|TRBJ1-1|TRBV6-5
CASRDSGNTEAFF
TGTGCCAGCAGGGACTCGGGGAACACTGAAGCTTTCTTT
>NA|NA|TRBJ2-1|TRBV27
CASSLSSVGSYNEQFF
TGTGCCAGCAGTTTAAGTAGCGTTGGGTCCTACAATGAGCAGTTCTTC
>NA|NA|TRBJ1-5|TRBV6-5
CASSYGRGNQPQHF
TGTGCCAGCAGTTACGGGAGGGGCAATCAGCCCCAGCATTTT
>TRBD1|NA|TRBJ2-1|TRBV5-1
CASSPPEGASYNEQFF
TGCGCCAGCAGCCCACCCGAGGGGGCCTCCTACAATGAGCAGTTCTTC
>NA|few|TRBJ1-1|TRBV21-1
CASSMDGEVGTEAFF
TGTGCCAGCAGCATGGACGGGGAGGTCGGCACTGAAGCTTTCTTT
>TRBD2|NA|TRBJ2-1|TRBV5-1
CASSLELAGGSNEQFF
TGCGCCAGCAGCTTGGAACTAGCGGGGGGATCGAATGAGCAGTTCTTC
>TRBD1|NA|TRBJ1-6|TRBV7-2
CASSDHRGKNSPLHF
TGTGCCAGCAGCGATCACAGGGGGAAGAATTCACCCCTCCACTTT